The rows below give T cell receptor beta chains drawn from one sample of a study of T cell changes during pregnancy in multiple sclerosis. Assay used: immunoSEQ multiplex PCR; TCRdb lists only in-frame clones, some missing. Of tens of thousands of clones in the sample, about nine tenths are singletons; the top ten hold 1.5%. The specimen comprised peripheral blood, sampled in the first trimester of pregnancy. These receptors all stem from a female donor in good health, enrolled as a control in a pregnancy study. CDR3s include the opening cysteine and the closing phenylalanine or tryptophan. The D gene is left open where the match is weak. Some rows mark clone size as missing; the rest say once, few, many or name a class of expanded clone.

D gene,clone size,J gene,V gene,CDR3 DNA,CDR3 protein
TRBD2,medium-sized,TRBJ2-7,TRBV11-2,TGTGCCAGCAGCTTGGGGACTACGGGATACGAGCAGTACTTC,CASSLGTTGYEQYF
TRBD2,NA,TRBJ2-5,TRBV5-4,TGTGCCAGCAGCTTGGCCGGGACTAGAGAGACCCAGTACTTC,CASSLAGTRETQYF
TRBD1,NA,TRBJ2-1,TRBV15,TGTGCCACCAAGGGACAGCAACCCTACAATGAGCAGTTCTTC,CATKGQQPYNEQFF
NA,NA,TRBJ1-2,TRBV5-4,TGTGCCAGCAGCTTGCGCAGTGCCTCCTATGGCTACACCTTC,CASSLRSASYGYTF
TRBD2,NA,TRBJ2-1,TRBV15,TGTGCCACCAGCAGCATGCTAGCGGGGGGCTCCTACAATGAGCAGTTCTTC,CATSSMLAGGSYNEQFF
NA,NA,TRBJ2-1,TRBV28,TGTGCCAGCAGTTTATACAGCACCAATGAGCAGTTCTTC,CASSLYSTNEQFF
NA,few,TRBJ1-1,TRBV29-1,TGCAGCGTTGCGGCAGGGCGCCGTGAAGCTTTCTTT,CSVAAGRREAFF
TRBD2,NA,TRBJ2-5,TRBV18,TGTGCCAGCTCACCAAGCGATAGCGGGAGAAGGGGGGAGACCCAGTACTTC,CASSPSDSGRRGETQYF
TRBD1,NA,TRBJ1-5,TRBV19,TGTGCCAGTAGTATTAGACAGGGCCTTGGCAATCAGCCCCAGCATTTT,CASSIRQGLGNQPQHF
TRBD2,once,TRBJ2-1,TRBV7-8,TGTGCCAGCAGCTTACTGGGGACTAGCGGGTTTGAGCAGTTCTTC,CASSLLGTSGFEQFF